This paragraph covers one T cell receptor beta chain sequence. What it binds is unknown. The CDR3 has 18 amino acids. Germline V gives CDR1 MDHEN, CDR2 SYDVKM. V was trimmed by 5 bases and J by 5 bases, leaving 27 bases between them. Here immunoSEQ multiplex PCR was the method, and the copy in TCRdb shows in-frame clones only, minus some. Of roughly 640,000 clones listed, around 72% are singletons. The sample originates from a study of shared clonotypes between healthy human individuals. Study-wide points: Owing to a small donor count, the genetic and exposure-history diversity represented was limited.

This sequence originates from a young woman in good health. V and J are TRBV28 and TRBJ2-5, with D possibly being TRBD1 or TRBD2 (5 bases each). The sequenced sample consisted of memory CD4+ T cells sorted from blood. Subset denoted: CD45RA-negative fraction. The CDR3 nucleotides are TGTGCCAGCAGTCGCGGTGAGGGGAGTGGTGGTTGGTGGGAGACCCAGTACTTC. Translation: CASSRGEGSGGWWETQYF.